These 31 T cell receptor beta chains originate from one sample sequenced in a study of breast tumors, draining lymph nodes, adjacent tissues (TCRdb year 2016). The library relied on multiplex PCR. The instrument was an Illumina HiSeq 2000. TCRdb passed the public sequencing reads through fastp at Q25 and MiXCR, retaining productive beta sequences. Every distinct CDR3 protein forms one entry, paired with its most common genes and DNA. For this sample the table gives roughly 15,000 distinct CDR3 sequences, of which around 50% were detected only once. The top ten clones comprise roughly 17% of the sample. The sequenced sample consisted of tumor-adjacent breast tissue. These receptors all stem from a female donor with breast cancer. Some clones in this sample may be carry-over from other donors' samples.

This clonotype was seen only a few times. The chain is built from TRBV5-1 and TRBJ2-5, with D possibly matching TRBD2 (6 bases). CDR1 is SGHRS and CDR2 is YFSETQ in the germline V gene. Trimming removed 7 bases at V and 9 bases at J, with 25 bases between. CDR3 length: 15 amino acids. The CDR3: CASSEAGSDGEAQYF. The CDR3 bases are TGCGCCAGCTCGGAGGCCGGGAGCGATGGCGAGGCCCAGTACTTC. Full variable domain (remainder filled in from reference TRBV5-1 and TRBJ2-5): KAGVTQTPRYLIKTRGQQVTLSCSPISGHRSVSWYQQTPGQGLQFLFEYFSETQRNKGNFPGRFSGRQFSNSRSEMNVSTLELGDSALYLCASSEAGSDGEAQYFGPGTRLLVL.

The V call is TRBV20-1, the J call TRBJ2-1; the D gene is possibly TRBD2 (6 bases). The V end lost 3 bases, the J end lost 6 bases, and 15 bases lay between the germline ends. This CDR3 region has 14 residues. CDR1 DFQATT and CDR2 SNEGSKA come from the germline V gene (reference sequence). CDR3 sequence (DNA): TGCAGTGCTAGGAGCGCCCCTAGCGCCAATGAGCAGTTCTTC. Translated, it gives CSARSAPSANEQFF.

Many counts were recorded for this clonotype. The chain has TRBV30 and TRBJ1-6; 7 bases are a match to TRBD1. The germline V gene encodes CDR1 GTSNPN and CDR2 SVGIG (reference sequence). The CDR3 sequence is 14 residues long. V trimming: 2 bases; J trimming: 8 bases; junction bases outside the gene matches: 6. CDR3 protein: CAWSTGGGDSPLHF. The CDR3 DNA follows: TGTGCCTGGAGTACAGGAGGGGGCGATTCACCCCTCCACTTT.

In this sample, this clonotype turned up many times. The chain links TRBV4-3 to TRBJ2-1; D is possibly TRBD2 (5 bases). CDR1 is LGHNA and CDR2 is YSLEER in the germline V gene. This CDR3 is 15 amino acids long. V lost 3 bases, J lost 1 base, and 10 bases lay in between. For the CDR3, the DNA is TGCGCCAGCAGCCAGGGAGTTGCATCCTACAATGAGCAGTTCTTC. This gives the protein CASSQGVASYNEQFF.

This clonotype counts as medium-sized (0.01 to 0.1%). The V call is TRBV5-1, the J call TRBJ2-1; the match to TRBD2 covers 12 bases. Losses at the gene ends were 6 bases for V and 0 bases for J; bases not matched to a gene: 10. The length of the CDR3 is 18 residues. The germline gives CDR1 SGHRS, CDR2 YFSETQ. The CDR3, as DNA: TGCGCCAGCATTCCGGGACTAGCGGGCCAACCCTCCTACAATGAGCAGTTCTTC. Protein product: CASIPGLAGQPSYNEQFF.

This clonotype was seen at least ten times. This may be a read error, as it is one base from a much larger clone. CDR3 sequence (DNA): TGTGCCAGCAGCGTAGGGAGGGGGCGCAACTATGGCTCCACCTTC. It yields the protein CASSVGRGRNYGSTF. The rearrangement joins TRBV9 to TRBJ1-2; 7 bases align to TRBD1. The CDR3 totals 15 residues. Germline V gives CDR1 SGDLS, CDR2 YYNGEE.

This rearrangement joins TRBV11-2 to TRBJ1-4; D is uncertain. The CDR3 contains 16 residues. The V and J ends lost 1 base and 13 bases respectively, with 22 bases between them. From germline, CDR1 is SGHAT and CDR2 FQNNGV. The CDR3 DNA follows: TGTGCCAGCAGCTTAGTAGGCTTAACAACTGATGAAGGACTGTTTTTT. It codes for CASSLVGLTTDEGLFF.

This clonotype was observed at least ten times. The J gene is TRBJ2-1, the V gene TRBV16; the D is unclear. Trimming took 1 base from V and 10 from J, leaving 11 bases between them. This CDR3 region has 13 residues. From germline, CDR1 is KGHSY and CDR2 FQNENV. The CDR3 nucleotides read TGTGCCAGCAGCCAATGGATGGGGAACGAGCAGTTCTTC. This gives the protein CASSQWMGNEQFF.

The chain recombines TRBV24-1 with TRBJ2-4, with 7 bases that match TRBD1. After removal of 3 bases from V and 7 bases from J, the junction contained 8 bases not matched to a gene. There are 15 residues in the CDR3. Germline V CDR1 and CDR2: KGHDR, SFDVKD. Here the CDR3 reads CATSDTRQGRNIQYF. In nucleotides, the CDR3 is TGTGCCACCAGTGATACTCGACAGGGTAGGAACATTCAGTACTTC.

This clonotype is categorized as medium-sized. The rearrangement joins TRBV20-1 to TRBJ1-2; perhaps TRBD1 as D (6 bases). CDR3 length: 13 amino acids. CDR1 and CDR2 (germline): DFQATT, SNEGSKA (reference sequence). V was cut by 4 bases and J by 3 bases, with 12 bases left in between. In DNA form, the CDR3 reads TGCAGTGCTATGTCCGGGACACACTATGGCTACACCTTC. Translated, it gives CSAMSGTHYGYTF.

By share of the sample, this clonotype is medium-sized. CDR3 in DNA: TGCAGTACACCGGGACAGAACACCGGGGAGCTGTTTTTT. This codes for CSTPGQNTGELFF. The gene calls are TRBV20-1 and TRBJ2-2, with D perhaps matching TRBD1 (6 bases). Germline lookup yields CDR1 DFQATT and CDR2 SNEGSKA (reference sequence). With 8 bases removed from V and 1 base from J, the gap between germline ends came to 11 bases. The CDR3 runs 13 residues.

The rearrangement joins TRBV28 to TRBJ2-1; unclear D gene. The CDR3 is 13 amino acids. CDR1 is MDHEN, CDR2 SYDVKM, per germline. The V gene lost 7 bases and the J gene lost 2 bases, with 9 bases spanning the gap. The CDR3: CASTAQTYNEQFF. Written as DNA, the CDR3 is TGTGCCAGCACCGCTCAGACCTACAATGAGCAGTTCTTC.

In its sample, this clonotype is medium-sized (0.01 to 0.1%). The chain combines TRBV12-3 or TRBV12-4 with TRBJ2-2; D call uncertain. The germline V and J ends were trimmed by 3 bases and 6 bases, with 2 bases remaining between them. CDR3 length equals 11 residues. The CDR3 here is CASSFPGELFF. CDR3 sequence (DNA): TGTGCCAGCAGTTTCCCCGGGGAGCTGTTTTTT.

By share, this clonotype ranks as medium-sized. The V and J genes are TRBV13 and TRBJ2-7, with D possibly TRBD2 on 6 matching bases. Germline CDR1 PRHDT, CDR2 FYEKMQ (reference sequence). This CDR3 comprises 12 residues. Trimming cost V 5 bases and J 6 bases, with 11 bases left between them. This CDR3 reads CASSPAGFEQYF. The CDR3, as DNA: TGTGCCAGCAGCCCTGCGGGGTTCGAGCAGTACTTC.

The chain employs TRBV20-1 and TRBJ2-7; 7 nucleotides line up with TRBD1. The J segment lost 6 bases and the V segment lost 6 bases, leaving 8 bases of the junction unmatched. The CDR3 totals 12 residues. CDR1 and CDR2 from the germline V gene are DFQATT and SNEGSKA (reference sequence). CDR3 loop: CSASTGAGEQYF. As DNA, the CDR3 is TGCAGTGCCTCAACAGGGGCGGGCGAGCAGTACTTC.

In its sample, this clonotype was seen many times. The J gene is TRBJ1-4, the V gene TRBV6-5; D gene ambiguous. Trimming left V 6 bases short and J 4 bases short, with 21 bases between. The CDR3 totals 17 residues. CDR1 is MNHEY and CDR2 is SVGAGI in the germline V gene. The CDR3 region has the DNA TGTGCCAGCAGACCGGGTCGCCTCAAAGGAAATAATGAAAAACTGTTTTTT. As protein: CASRPGRLKGNNEKLFF.

V and J are TRBV7-2 and TRBJ2-3; D is uncertain. Germline CDR1 and CDR2: SGHTA and FQGNSA. Trimming stripped 2 bases from V and 6 bases from J, with 9 bases between. CDR3 length equals 13 residues. Written as DNA, the CDR3 is TGTGCCAGCAGCTTATCAGTGCTGGATACGCAGTATTTT. Translation gives CASSLSVLDTQYF.

There are a few counts of this clonotype. This sequence joins TRBV7-2 and TRBJ1-2; 9 nucleotides agree with TRBD1. This CDR3 has 16 residues. CDR1 and CDR2 from the germline V gene are SGHTA and FQGNSA. V was pared by 0 bases and J by 4 bases, with 6 bases of the junction left unmatched. The CDR3 DNA follows: TGTGCCAGCAGCTTAGCTCCGGGACAGGGAGGCTATGGCTACACCTTC. Translating it yields CASSLAPGQGGYGYTF.

The V gene is TRBV10-3, the J gene TRBJ2-5; 8 bases fit TRBD2. The germline V gene has CDR1 ENHRY and CDR2 SYGVKD. The CDR3 covers 14 residues. The trim removed 4 bases at V and 3 bases at J, leaving 4 bases unmatched. The CDR3 nucleotides are TGTGCCATCAGTGCTACTAGCGGCGAAGAGACCCAGTACTTC. Translated, it gives CAISATSGEETQYF.

This chain uses TRBV7-2 with TRBJ1-2; D unclear. This CDR3 contains 13 residues. With 1 base removed from V and 8 bases from J, the gap between germline ends came to 11 bases. Looked up from germline, CDR1 is SGHTA and CDR2 is FQGNSA. The CDR3 is CASSLEGYEGYTF. For the CDR3, the DNA is TGTGCCAGCAGCTTAGAAGGTTACGAGGGCTACACCTTC. Drawing the rest from reference TRBV7-2 and TRBJ1-2, the complete variable domain is GAGVSQSPSNKVTEKGKDVELRCDPISGHTALYWYRQSLGQGLEFLIYFQGNSAPDKSGLPSDRFSAERTGGSVSTLTIQRTQQEDSAVYLCASSLEGYEGYTFGSGTRLTVV.

This clonotype was seen repeatedly, ten times or more. The chain links TRBV20-1 to TRBJ2-2, with D possibly TRBD1 on 5 matching bases. The length of the CDR3 is 12 residues. V was pared by 2 bases and J by 7 bases, with 8 bases between. Germline V CDR1 and CDR2: DFQATT, SNEGSKA (reference sequence). For the CDR3, the DNA is TGCAGTGCTAGAAGGGGCGACGGGGAGCTGTTTTTT. It codes for CSARRGDGELFF.

This clonotype showed up many times. At one boundary the junction diverges from the germline segment, which might be a read error. This chain joins TRBV7-2 and TRBJ2-1; 14 bases line up with TRBD2. CDR3 length equals 16 residues. Looked up from germline, CDR1 is SGHTA and CDR2 is FQGNSA. The CDR3 DNA sequence: TGTGCCACCAGCTTAGGGGGACTAGCGGGAGTAAGTGGGCAGTTCTTC. Amino acids: CATSLGGLAGVSGQFF.

This clonotype showed up many times. The J gene is TRBJ1-5, the V gene TRBV18; D uncertain. V was cut by 6 bases and J by 2 bases, with 11 bases left in between. CDR3 length: 14 amino acids. Germline CDR1 reads KGHSH; CDR2 reads LQKENI. CDR3 nucleotides: TGTGCCAGCTCCCTTTACTCTGGCAATCAGCCCCAGCATTTT. Translation gives CASSLYSGNQPQHF.

The chain combines TRBV20-1 with TRBJ2-1, with TRBD2 matching over 9 bases. The CDR3 has 14 residues. Germline CDR1 DFQATT, CDR2 SNEGSKA (reference sequence). With 3 bases clipped from V and 3 bases from J, the junction kept 3 bases outside the gene matches. CDR3 loop: CSARTSGDYNEQFF. CDR3 DNA sequence: TGCAGTGCTAGGACTAGCGGAGACTACAATGAGCAGTTCTTC.

Points on this clonotype: Lacking the conserved final phenylalanine or tryptophan, this CDR3 likely reflects a read error. Because the CDR3's place on the DNA is in doubt, the DNA is left out and the CDR3 is given as listed by TCRdb. The chain carries TRBV9 and TRBJ2-1. Per the germline V gene, CDR1 is SGDLS and CDR2 is YYNGEE. The CDR3 is made up of 13 amino acids, end residues included. CDR3 sequence reads: CASSVDGLEEQFS.

This clonotype appeared many times. The V call is TRBV6-5, the J call TRBJ2-1; 12 nucleotides align to TRBD2. CDR1 is MNHEY, CDR2 SVGAGI, per germline. V gave up 5 bases and J gave up 5 bases; unmatched junction bases: 4. The CDR3 length is 15 residues. The CDR3 nucleotides are TGTGCCAGCAGTCGACTAGCGGGAGTCCACAATGAGCAGTTCTTC. Protein: CASSRLAGVHNEQFF.

Points on this clonotype: At one end, the junction sequence differs from germline, possibly due to a read error. The CDR3 region is CAGSRDGRNIQYF. The CDR3 DNA follows: TGTGCCGGCAGTCGGGACGGCAGAAACATTCAGTACTTC. The chain carries TRBV28 and TRBJ2-4, with D perhaps TRBD1 or TRBD2 (5 bases each). The CDR3 is made up of 13 amino acids. Germline loops: CDR1 MDHEN, CDR2 SYDVKM.

Within the sample, this clonotype is medium-sized. J is TRBJ2-2 and V is TRBV15, with a possible D match to TRBD1 (5 bases). This CDR3 region has 18 residues. Germline V gene lookup returns CDR1 LNHNV and CDR2 YYDKDF (reference sequence). Trimming cost V 0 bases and J 0 bases, with 14 bases left between them. The CDR3 coding sequence is TGTGCCACCAGCAGAGATCTGGTCAGGGTAACGAACACCGGGGAGCTGTTTTTT. Translation: CATSRDLVRVTNTGELFF.

The chain has TRBV4-1 and TRBJ2-7, with TRBD2 identical over 7 bases. This CDR3 comprises 16 residues. Looked up from germline, CDR1 is MGHRA and CDR2 is YSYEKL. The CDR3 protein is CAGTLTASGIVYEQYF. The CDR3 coding sequence is TGCGCGGGCACCTTGACAGCCAGCGGGATAGTCTACGAGCAGTACTTC.

This clonotype rates as medium-sized. The chain links TRBV20-1 to TRBJ1-2; D unclear. V lost 4 bases and J 0 bases, leaving 12 bases between the germline ends. Germline CDR1 is DFQATT and CDR2 is SNEGSKA (reference sequence). The CDR3 loop spans 14 amino acids. This CDR3 is CSATTPTSNYGYTF. The CDR3 nucleotides are TGCAGTGCTACCACACCGACCTCTAACTATGGCTACACCTTC.

This clonotype showed up many times. The rearrangement uses TRBV10-3 and TRBJ2-3, with 11 bases identical to TRBD2. V lost 6 bases and J lost 3; bases outside the gene matches: 5. Germline CDR1 reads ENHRY; CDR2 reads SYGVKD. The CDR3 contains 15 residues. The CDR3 nucleotides read TGTGCCATCAGCGGGACTAGCGGTTTAACAGATACGCAGTATTTT. This sequence encodes CAISGTSGLTDTQYF.